This T cell receptor (beta chain) was identified during a study of blood T cell repertoires in COVID-19. Study summary: Samples of COVID-19 (acute and convalescent) were obtained from the United States, Italy and Spain. T cells, B-cell-depleted T cells, or PBMCs provided the cDNA or gDNA that served as material.

The germline gives CDR1 LGHNT, CDR2 FRNRAP. This CDR3 comprises 11 residues. V lost 9 bases and J lost 3, with 9 bases in between. Patients of the Seattle cohort, enrolled during active infection, were followed longitudinally. As processed by the authors: Amplification with reference gene primers provided the estimates of nucleated cell counts. Clones were read by immunoSEQ multiplex PCR, and TCRdb kept only the in-frame ones, dropping some. From that table come the V and J calls and clone size; the DNA was used to work out D and trimming. The sample has hundreds of thousands of clones; 88% are singletons.

The sample consisted of peripheral blood. The TCR sequence derives from a woman in her twenties or thirties with COVID-19, enrolled during active disease. V is TRBV12-5 and J is TRBJ2-7, with no clear D. CDR3 loop: CASPFCYEQYF. The CDR3 region has the DNA TGTGCTAGCCCCTTTTGCTACGAGCAGTACTTC.